This T cell receptor (beta chain) originates from a study of blood T cell repertoires in COVID-19. Looking at the study overall: The samples span acute and convalescent COVID-19 from the United States, Italy and Spain. T cells, B-cell-depleted T cells, or PBMCs provided the cDNA or gDNA that served as material.

In the authors' workflow: From reference gene primer amplification, estimates of nucleated cell counts were derived. Some clones are missing from TCRdb's copy, which holds only in-frame ones; the method was immunoSEQ multiplex PCR. V and J calls and clone size are as listed in that table; D and trimming were resolved from the DNA. Of roughly 250,000 clones in the sample, about 85% were seen once. J was trimmed by 4 bases and V by 0 bases; bases with no gene match: 6. Germline V lookup: CDR1 SGHNT, CDR2 YYREEE (reference sequence). This CDR3 is 17 amino acids long. The J gene is TRBJ1-6, the V gene TRBV5-4, with TRBD1 identical over 8 bases. Sequencing was performed on peripheral blood. The receptor comes from a man in his forties or fifties with acute or convalescent COVID-19. CDR3 protein: CASSLAGGQGYNSPLHF. CDR3 DNA sequence: TGTGCCAGCAGCTTGGCCGGTGGACAGGGTTATAATTCACCCCTCCACTTT.